The following is a TCR beta chain sequence with its context. Antigen: not known. The sample belongs to a study of cytomegalovirus exposure and HLA in healthy donors. Study context: Unique TCR beta sequences numbering some 120 million came from around 180 million T cells in an earlier analysis. Points from the study as a whole: Within the data, a cluster of highly shared sequence variants was likely a sequencing artifact. An analysis was carried out at a later point. It showed that HLA-associated TCR beta chains were more clonally expanded than equally common non-associated chains. Most subjects had HLA-A and HLA-B alleles reportedly predicted accurately by TCR beta sequences.

CDR1 is SGHTA and CDR2 is FQGNSA in the germline V gene. CDR3 length: 16 residues. Trimming took 0 bases from V and 2 from J; bases not matched to a gene: 4. The primer mix had 60 Vbeta and 13 Jbeta primers. Sequencing was performed with immunoSEQ multiplex PCR; in TCRdb, only in-frame clones are kept and a portion is missing. The sample records some 100,000 clones, over 60% being singletons. The rearrangement uses TRBV7-2 and TRBJ1-3; 7 bases agree with TRBD1. The specimen sequenced was PBMCs. This receptor was taken from a man aged 35 to 55 in good health and CMV-seropositive. This chain's CDR3 is CASSLAVQGTGNTIYF. CDR3 nucleotide sequence: TGTGCCAGCAGCTTAGCTGTACAGGGGACTGGAAACACCATATATTTT.